Presented here are 17 T cell receptor beta chains from one specimen sequenced in a study of blood T cell repertoires in COVID-19. Data came from immunoSEQ multiplex PCR; TCRdb stores just in-frame clones and leaves some out. Of about 160,000 clones listed, approximately 92% are singletons. Sequencing used peripheral blood. These receptors were collected from a man aged 25 to 45 with COVID-19, enrolled during active disease.

The chain employs TRBV18 and TRBJ1-1, with a weak D call TRBD1 (6 bases). CDR3 length equals 17 residues. The V end lost 2 bases, the J end lost 4 bases, and 20 bases lay between the germline ends. Per germline, CDR1 KGHSH and CDR2 LQKENI. Written as DNA, the CDR3 is TGTGCCAGCTCACCAAGGGGGGGCGAAGGGGGTAGCACTGAAGCTTTCTTT. It is translated as CASSPRGGEGGSTEAFF. Based on the CDR3 plus reference TRBV18 and TRBJ1-1, the full variable domain is NAGVMQNPRHLVRRRGQEARLRCSPMKGHSHVYWYRQLPEEGLKFMVYLQKENIIDESGMPKERFSAEFPKEGPSILRIQQVVRGDSAAYFCASSPRGGEGGSTEAFFGQGTRLTVV.

In its sample, this clone was seen once. The V and J genes are TRBV6-6 and TRBJ2-5; the D gene is possibly TRBD2 (5 bases). CDR1 MNHNY and CDR2 SVGAGI come from the germline V gene (reference sequence). The CDR3 is 15 residues long. The ends were cut back, 10 bases at V and 5 bases at J, with 23 bases in the middle. In DNA form, the CDR3 reads TGTGCCACCTCCGGGGTCAGCGCCTTTGGGGAGACCCAGTACTTC. Residues: CATSGVSAFGETQYF.

J is TRBJ2-7 and V is TRBV6-5; D uncertain. V was clipped by 3 bases and J by 6 bases, with 12 bases between them. The CDR3 sequence is 13 residues long. The germline CDR1 and CDR2 sequences are MNHEY and SVGAGI. This CDR3 is CASSYHGPLEQYF. In DNA, the CDR3 is TGTGCCAGCAGTTATCACGGTCCCCTCGAGCAGTACTTC.

The CDR3 loop is CASSQQGGNQPQHF. Here the CDR3 DNA reads TGTGCCAGCAGCCAACAGGGTGGCAATCAGCCCCAGCATTTT. The chain carries TRBV3-1 (or the pseudogene TRBV3-2) and TRBJ1-5; D is perhaps TRBD1 (5 bases). The CDR3 spans 14 residues. Germline CDR1 LGHDT, CDR2 YNNKEL (reference sequence). With 2 bases removed from V and 2 bases from J, the gap between germline ends came to 7 bases.

The CDR3 DNA reads TGCGCCAGCAGGAAACAGGGCACCCGGTACAATGAGCAGTTCTTC. Amino acid sequence: CASRKQGTRYNEQFF. The chain employs TRBV5-1 and TRBJ2-1, with D possibly matching TRBD1 (6 bases). This CDR3 comprises 15 residues. The V end lost 5 bases, the J end lost 4 bases, and 16 bases lay between the germline ends. Germline lookup yields CDR1 SGHRS and CDR2 YFSETQ.

The chain employs TRBV18 and TRBJ1-1, with TRBD1 as a possible D gene (6 bases). V was clipped by 6 bases and J by 0 bases, with 14 bases between them. Germline lookup yields CDR1 KGHSH and CDR2 LQKENI. The CDR3 covers 15 residues. The CDR3 nucleotides read TGTGCCAGCTCCCCGAACCAGGGGTTGAACACTGAAGCTTTCTTT. Translated: CASSPNQGLNTEAFF. Looking up the rest from reference TRBV18 and TRBJ1-1 gives the full variable domain: NAGVMQNPRHLVRRRGQEARLRCSPMKGHSHVYWYRQLPEEGLKFMVYLQKENIIDESGMPKERFSAEFPKEGPSILRIQQVVRGDSAAYFCASSPNQGLNTEAFFGQGTRLTVV.

This clone was seen only once. V gene TRBV9 combines with J gene TRBJ2-1, with 12 nucleotides matching TRBD1. This CDR3 contains 17 residues. Germline assignment: CDR1 SGDLS and CDR2 YYNGEE. The V and J ends lost 1 base and 10 bases, in that order; junction bases with no gene match: 12. The CDR3 coding sequence is TGTGCCAGCAGCGTACTTCCCTCCGGGACAGGGGGCGGGGAGCAGTTCTTC. Translation gives CASSVLPSGTGGGEQFF.

The chain recombines TRBV12-3 or TRBV12-4 with TRBJ1-2; 7 positions agree with TRBD1. V trimming: 6 bases; J trimming: 4 bases; junction bases outside the gene matches: 5. The CDR3 contains 13 residues. CDR3 loop: CASRNTGAYGYTF. In nucleotides, the CDR3 is TGTGCCAGCAGAAATACAGGGGCCTATGGCTACACCTTC.

This sequence joins TRBV6-5 and TRBJ2-3; 7 bases align to TRBD2. Germline CDR1 is MNHEY and CDR2 is SVGAGI. J lost 0 bases, V lost 4 bases, and 4 bases had no gene match. This CDR3 spans 15 amino acids. The CDR3 region has the DNA TGTGCCAGCAGTTCCTTTAGCGGGAGCACAGATACGCAGTATTTT. This codes for CASSSFSGSTDTQYF.

The chain is built from TRBV6-4 and TRBJ1-2; no reliable D call. The CDR3 runs 15 residues. V lost 7 bases to trimming and J lost 2 bases, with 17 bases between them. Germline CDR1 reads MRHNA; CDR2 reads SNTAGT. CDR3 amino acids: CASKNTPFPNYGYTF. The CDR3, as DNA: TGTGCCAGCAAAAATACTCCTTTCCCCAACTATGGCTACACCTTC.

The chain has TRBV3-1 (or the pseudogene TRBV3-2) and TRBJ2-1, with 7 positions matching TRBD1. Germline CDR1 is LGHDT and CDR2 is YNNKEL (reference sequence). Losses at the gene ends were 6 bases for V and 2 bases for J; bases not matched to a gene: 7. This CDR3 spans 15 amino acids. The CDR3 spells CASSLVGGAYNEQFF. The CDR3 DNA reads as TGTGCCAGCAGTCTAGTAGGGGGCGCCTACAATGAGCAGTTCTTC.

V gene TRBV15 combines with J gene TRBJ1-6; TRBD1 matches 7 bases. V was pared by 0 bases and J by 6 bases, with 2 bases of the junction left unmatched. Per germline, CDR1 LNHNV and CDR2 YYDKDF (reference sequence). The CDR3 contains 15 residues. This CDR3 is CATSRDDRVNSPLHF. CDR3 in DNA: TGTGCCACCAGCAGAGATGACAGGGTTAATTCACCCCTCCACTTT.

This chain joins TRBV9 and TRBJ2-3; D is undetermined. Germline V lookup: CDR1 SGDLS, CDR2 YYNGEE. The length of the CDR3 is 14 residues. Trimming cost V 0 bases and J 3 bases, with 8 bases left between them. CDR3 sequence reads: CASSVVSMTDTQYF. Here the CDR3 DNA reads TGTGCCAGCAGCGTAGTGAGTATGACAGATACGCAGTATTTT.

The chain is built from TRBV28 and TRBJ2-1, with 8 positions matching TRBD1. The CDR3 consists of 16 residues. The germline CDR1 and CDR2 sequences are MDHEN and SYDVKM. V lost 1 base to trimming and J lost 0 bases; unmatched junction nucleotides: 2. The CDR3 coding sequence is TGTGCCAGCAGTTTATTGGGGACAGGCTCCTACAATGAGCAGTTCTTC. This gives the protein CASSLLGTGSYNEQFF. The full variable domain, in which reference TRBV28 and TRBJ2-1 provide the parts outside the CDR3, is DVKVTQSSRYLVKRTGEKVFLECVQDMDHENMFWYRQDPGLGLRLIYFSYDVKMKEKGDIPEGYSVSREKKERFSLILESASTNQTSMYLCASSLLGTGSYNEQFFGPGTRLTVL.

This sequence joins TRBV15 and TRBJ1-1; 11 bases are a match to TRBD1. The CDR3 totals 15 residues. Germline V gene data show CDR1 as LNHNV and CDR2 as YYDKDF (reference sequence). Losses at the gene ends were 5 bases for V and 7 bases for J; bases not matched to a gene: 9. CDR3 coding DNA: TGTGCCACCAGCCCTGGACAGGGGGCGTATAGTGAAGCTTTCTTT. It encodes CATSPGQGAYSEAFF.

V gene TRBV30 combines with J gene TRBJ1-1, with D maybe TRBD1 (5 bases). Looked up from germline, CDR1 is GTSNPN and CDR2 is SVGIG (reference sequence). CDR3 size: 15 residues. Trimming shortened V by 3 bases and J by 5 bases, and 19 bases separated the two germline ends. CDR3 sequence reads: CAWRERGRRGTEAFF. The CDR3 DNA reads as TGTGCCTGGAGAGAGAGGGGCAGGCGGGGAACTGAAGCTTTCTTT.

The V gene is TRBV12-3 or TRBV12-4, the J gene TRBJ2-7; D is undetermined. This CDR3 is built from 12 residues. Trimming pared 0 bases from V and 5 bases from J, leaving 5 bases between. The CDR3 bases are TGTGCCAGCAGTTTAGCGGGCGACGAGCAGTACTTC. Protein sequence: CASSLAGDEQYF.